The source of this T cell receptor (beta chain) is a study of T cells after yellow fever vaccination. Trimming left V 7 bases short and J 5 bases short, with 18 bases between. Germline values: CDR1 SGHVS, CDR2 FNYEAQ. CDR3 length: 14 residues. TCRdb reprocessed the 5' RACE reads via MiXCR and lists one record per CDR3 protein. Of about 360,000 distinct CDR3 sequences listed, approximately 6% are singletons. In its sample, this clonotype was seen a few times. The sequencing used PBMCs, collected 5 days after the yellow fever booster vaccination. The TCR originated in a man younger than 45 who received the YFV17D yellow fever vaccine. The genes are TRBV7-6 and TRBJ2-7; D is possibly TRBD1 (6 bases). CDR3 sequence: CASTQRDTEDEQYF. In DNA, the CDR3 is TGTGCCAGCACCCAGAGGGACACCGAGGACGAGCAGTACTTC.